The next 24 T cell receptor beta chains were all read from a single sample in a study of T cell responses to AZD1222 COVID-19 vaccine. Using immunoSEQ multiplex PCR, the repertoire was profiled, and TCRdb retains in-frame clones only, with some absent. The table has 78,000 or so clones, about three quarters seen once. Sequenced here: peripheral blood, sampled 28 days after the second AZD1222 dose. The source is an adult who received the AZD1222 COVID-19 vaccine.

J is TRBJ2-1 and V is TRBV6-1; TRBD2 aligns across 15 bases. The germline V gene encodes CDR1 MNHNS and CDR2 SASEGT. The CDR3 has 19 amino acids. The J segment lost 6 bases and the V segment lost 0 bases, leaving 9 bases of the junction unmatched. CDR3 residues: CASSEAPTGLAGGRNEQFF. CDR3 bases: TGTGCCAGCAGTGAAGCCCCTACCGGACTAGCGGGGGGGCGCAATGAGCAGTTCTTC.

V and J are TRBV10-1 and TRBJ2-5, with 13 bases lining up with TRBD2. Trimming removed 6 bases from V and 0 bases from J; junction bases left unmatched: 1. The CDR3 runs to 15 residues. Germline CDR1 is WNHNN and CDR2 is SYGVQD (reference sequence). CDR3 residues: CASSGLAGDQETQYF. The CDR3 DNA is TGCGCCAGCAGCGGACTAGCGGGGGACCAAGAGACCCAGTACTTC.

The genes are TRBV5-4 and TRBJ1-4; D call uncertain. The CDR3 is made up of 14 amino acids. Germline CDR1 and CDR2: SGHNT and YYREEE (reference sequence). Trimming cost V 7 bases and J 7 bases, with 17 bases left between them. Here the CDR3 DNA reads TGTGCCAGCCACCAAGCGGGGTTTAGTGAAAAACTGTTTTTT. Amino acids: CASHQAGFSEKLFF. The full variable domain, rest sourced from reference TRBV5-4 and TRBJ1-4, is ETGVTQSPTHLIKTRGQQVTLRCSSQSGHNTVSWYQQALGQGPQFIFQYYREEENGRGNFPPRFSGLQFPNYSSELNVNALELDDSALYLCASHQAGFSEKLFFGSGTQLSVL.

The rearrangement uses TRBV19 and TRBJ1-5; D unclear. Germline lookup yields CDR1 LNHDA and CDR2 SQIVND (reference sequence). The V gene lost 2 bases and the J gene lost 2 bases, with 10 bases spanning the gap. This CDR3 contains 15 residues. In DNA, the CDR3 is TGTGCCAGTAGTATATGGTCAGAAGGCAATCAGCCCCAGCATTTT. This gives the protein CASSIWSEGNQPQHF.

The V call is TRBV5-1, the J call TRBJ2-1, with TRBD2 identical over 10 bases. Per the germline V gene, CDR1 is SGHRS and CDR2 is YFSETQ. The CDR3 runs to 16 residues. Germline trimming cut 5 bases from V and 9 bases from J; bases unmatched to any gene: 14. CDR3 region: CASRSGLATVGSEQFF. CDR3 DNA: TGCGCCAGCAGATCGGGACTAGCGACGGTCGGCAGTGAGCAGTTCTTC.

The V and J genes are TRBV7-2 and TRBJ1-5; D is perhaps TRBD1 (5 bases). Germline loops: CDR1 SGHTA, CDR2 FQGNSA. The CDR3 has 13 residues. Trimming removed 4 bases at V and 5 bases at J, with 9 bases between. The CDR3 nucleotides are TGTGCCAGCAGCTCGCAGGGAGATCAGCCCCAGCATTTT. As protein: CASSSQGDQPQHF. The entire variable domain, with the rest obtained from reference TRBV7-2 and TRBJ1-5, is as follows: GAGVSQSPSNKVTEKGKDVELRCDPISGHTALYWYRQSLGQGLEFLIYFQGNSAPDKSGLPSDRFSAERTGGSVSTLTIQRTQQEDSAVYLCASSSQGDQPQHFGDGTRLSIL.

This clone has a single count. V and J are TRBV25-1 and TRBJ1-1; weak D call: TRBD1 (5 bases). The germline CDR1 and CDR2 sequences are MGHDK and SYGVNS. V lost 5 bases and J 1 base, leaving 8 bases between the germline ends. The CDR3 has 13 residues. In nucleotides, the CDR3 is TGTGCCAGCAGTTCTCAGGGGAACACTGAAGCTTTCTTT. It yields the protein CASSSQGNTEAFF.

The chain employs TRBV6-5 and TRBJ1-2, with D unresolved. The germline gives CDR1 MNHEY, CDR2 SVGAGI. V was cut by 7 bases and J by 6 bases, with 9 bases left in between. This CDR3 spans 11 amino acids. The CDR3 protein is CASTNEDGYTF. CDR3 bases: TGTGCCAGCACCAACGAAGATGGCTACACCTTC.

The gene calls are TRBV23-1 and TRBJ2-1; 10 bases are shared with TRBD2. TRBV23-1 is assigned to the ORF class and has an uncertain function. With V trimmed by 2 bases and J by 4 bases, 2 bases remained unmatched. The CDR3 spans 15 residues. CDR3 amino acids: CASSQGLAAYNEQFF. CDR3 in DNA: TGCGCCAGCAGTCAAGGACTAGCGGCTTACAATGAGCAGTTCTTC.

The chain recombines TRBV27 with TRBJ2-7; D is uncertain. The CDR3 consists of 13 residues. Germline CDR1 reads MNHEY; CDR2 reads SMNVEV (reference sequence). Deletions cut 3 bases from V and 3 bases from J, with 9 bases between. CDR3 region: CASSFDQGYEQYF. Here the CDR3 DNA reads TGTGCCAGCAGTTTTGATCAAGGCTACGAGCAGTACTTC.

This clone has a count of ten or more. This chain links TRBV4-1 with TRBJ1-5; 8 bases are shared with TRBD1. The CDR3 has 14 amino acids. V gave up 5 bases and J gave up 5 bases; unmatched junction bases: 5. Per the germline V gene, CDR1 is MGHRA and CDR2 is YSYEKL. The CDR3 here is CASSEDREDQPQHF. CDR3 nucleotide sequence: TGCGCCAGCAGCGAGGACAGGGAGGATCAGCCCCAGCATTTT.

The chain joins TRBV5-4 to TRBJ2-3; 8 positions agree with TRBD2. Trimming at V came to 2 bases and at J to 1 base, leaving 0 bases not matched to a gene. The CDR3 has 14 amino acids. Germline V gives CDR1 SGHNT, CDR2 YYREEE (reference sequence). CDR3 in amino acids: CASSFSGGTDTQYF. In DNA, the CDR3 is TGTGCCAGCAGCTTTAGCGGGGGCACAGATACGCAGTATTTT.

The V call is TRBV7-2, the J call TRBJ2-2; D not resolved. This CDR3 has 14 amino acids. Germline V CDR1 and CDR2: SGHTA, FQGNSA. Deletions cut 2 bases from V and 4 bases from J, with 8 bases between. In DNA, the CDR3 is TGTGCCAGCAGCTTAAAGGCCGGCACCGGGGAGCTGTTTTTT. Residues: CASSLKAGTGELFF.

This chain joins TRBV27 and TRBJ1-6; no clear D. Germline-derived CDR1 and CDR2 are MNHEY and SMNVEV (reference sequence). CDR3 length: 15 residues. V lost 7 bases and J 0 bases, leaving 10 bases between the germline ends. In nucleotides, the CDR3 is TGTGCCAGCACCCTATTCAGCTCCTATAATTCACCCCTCCACTTT. It translates to CASTLFSSYNSPLHF.

The chain joins TRBV7-8 to TRBJ2-3; 7 positions agree with TRBD1. After removal of 4 bases from V and 2 bases from J, the junction contained 3 bases not matched to a gene. The CDR3 is 14 residues long. Germline V CDR1 and CDR2: SGHVS, FQNEAQ. The CDR3 nucleotides are TGTGCCAGCAGCTCCGGGACAGCCACAGATACGCAGTATTTT. It is translated as CASSSGTATDTQYF.

The sample holds one count of this clone. The genes are TRBV5-4 and TRBJ2-5; the D gene is possibly TRBD2 (5 bases). The CDR3 spans 16 residues. The germline V and J ends were trimmed by 0 bases and 4 bases, with 16 bases remaining between them. From germline, CDR1 is SGHNT and CDR2 YYREEE (reference sequence). The CDR3 DNA reads as TGTGCCAGCAGCTTGGGGGGTGGCCGGGAACCAGAGACCCAGTACTTC. Residues: CASSLGGGREPETQYF.

Here the CDR3 DNA reads TGTGCCACCCCCGGGGCGGGAGTCTACGAGCAGTACTTC. As protein: CATPGAGVYEQYF. V gene TRBV24-1 combines with J gene TRBJ2-7; TRBD2 matches 7 bases. J was trimmed by 3 bases and V by 9 bases; bases with no gene match: 7. The CDR3 contains 13 residues. In germline, CDR1 is KGHDR, CDR2 SFDVKD.

This chain connects TRBV2 to TRBJ2-7; D is uncertain. The CDR3 consists of 13 residues. Trimming removed 6 bases from V and 2 bases from J, with 11 bases in between. In germline, CDR1 is SNHLY, CDR2 FYNNEI. The chain's CDR3 is CASRRGAPYEQYF. In DNA, the CDR3 is TGTGCCAGCAGGCGAGGAGCCCCCTACGAGCAGTACTTC.

This rearrangement joins TRBV6-5 to TRBJ1-1; 9 bases are a match to TRBD1. This CDR3 has 14 amino acids. The trim removed 5 bases at V and 3 bases at J, leaving 4 bases unmatched. Germline V lookup: CDR1 MNHEY, CDR2 SVGAGI. The DNA of the CDR3 is TGTGCCAGCAGTACTAACAGGGGGCACACTGAAGCTTTCTTT. Translated, it gives CASSTNRGHTEAFF.

The V and J genes are TRBV18 and TRBJ2-7; 11 nucleotides match TRBD1. The CDR3 sequence is 16 residues long. With V trimmed by 1 base and J by 7 bases, 9 bases remained unmatched. Germline lookup yields CDR1 KGHSH and CDR2 LQKENI. CDR3 sequence reads: CASSPRVGQGAWEQYF. As DNA, the CDR3 is TGTGCCAGCTCACCACGGGTAGGACAGGGGGCGTGGGAGCAGTACTTC.

The count of this clone is one. The chain joins TRBV6-5 to TRBJ2-1; the match to TRBD2 covers 12 bases. Germline lookup yields CDR1 MNHEY and CDR2 SVGAGI. The CDR3 covers 15 residues. The V and J ends lost 6 bases and 5 bases, in that order; junction bases with no gene match: 5. CDR3 amino acids: CASRRLAGGNNEQFF. CDR3 DNA: TGTGCCAGCAGACGCCTAGCGGGAGGGAACAATGAGCAGTTCTTC.

The chain is built from TRBV24-1 and TRBJ1-3; 9 bases align to TRBD1. Germline CDR1 and CDR2: KGHDR and SFDVKD. J lost 0 bases, V lost 1 base, and 15 bases had no gene match. The CDR3 runs to 21 residues. CDR3 amino acids: CATSDLSVGDRVSYSGNTIYF. The CDR3 coding sequence is TGTGCCACCAGTGATTTATCCGTGGGGGACAGGGTATCTTACTCTGGAAACACCATATATTTT.

This sequence joins TRBV6-5 and TRBJ1-5, with D perhaps matching TRBD1 (6 bases). The germline V gene has CDR1 MNHEY and CDR2 SVGAGI. The CDR3 length is 16 residues. The V end lost 1 base, the J end lost 1 base, and 11 bases lay between the germline ends. The CDR3 loop is CASSYFDRPSNQPQHF. CDR3 coding DNA: TGTGCCAGCAGTTACTTCGACAGGCCCAGCAATCAGCCCCAGCATTTT.

The chain couples TRBV20-1 to TRBJ1-1, with D tentatively TRBD1 (5 bases). Between the trimmed V and J ends, which lost 2 bases and 4 bases, there was a span of 5 bases. This CDR3 is built from 11 residues. CDR1 is DFQATT and CDR2 is SNEGSKA in the germline V gene (reference sequence). This chain's CDR3 is CSARQGTEAFF. In nucleotides, the CDR3 is TGCAGTGCTAGACAGGGCACTGAAGCTTTCTTT.